What follows is one T cell receptor beta chain and its context. Its antigen is unknown. No much larger clone is present one base from it, and per-base qualities are unavailable. The data belong to a study of tumor and adjacent non-tumor tissue in lung cancer (dated by TCRdb to the late 2010s). Broadly, across the study: Patients with adenocarcinoma (12), squamous cell carcinoma (2) and small cell lung cancer (1) were included in the cohort. The 15 or so patients were aged about 31 to 76 years, included some 10 men and 5 women, and had TNM stage I to III disease. Sequencing generated a total of approximately 130,000,000 productive TCRbeta reads, averaging roughly 3.9 million reads per sample. The study compared bulk TCRbeta repertoires from lung tumor tissue and matched distant non-tumor lung tissue of about 14 lung cancer patients. TCRbeta CDR3 sequencing was performed on around 30 paired specimens, with one tumor sample and one normal lung sample collected per patient. What the authors observed across the whole study: Significantly higher TCR diversity (inverse Simpson) was observed in tumor tissue than in normal lung tissue (roughly 390 vs 170, P = 0.0075, Mann-Whitney U test). The top 100 clones made up a significantly larger cumulative share of the repertoire in normal lung than in tumor tissue. Significantly higher TCR diversity was found in younger patients, and higher tumor TCR diversity was associated with shorter overall and disease-free survival. Only 15 patients were included in the cohort, and the need for larger samples and more detailed clinical data was noted by the authors. Neither the sequencing platform nor unique molecular identifiers are mentioned in the methods. Peripheral blood was not sequenced, so blood TCRbeta repertoires were not examined in the lung cancer patients of the study.

V is reduced by 8 bases and J by 7 bases, leaving a spacing of 9 bases between them. The CDR3 holds 11 amino acids from the cysteine to the phenylalanine. The DNA shown is the 33-base CDR3, in frame from base 1. The germline V gene sets CDR1 to SGHRS and CDR2 to YFSETQ. RNA was isolated from bulk, unsorted tissue, and RNA quality was assessed with a NanoDrop ND-1000 and an Agilent 2100. Distant non-tumor tissue taken more than 3 cm from the tumor edge was used as the normal lung sample. All donors had newly diagnosed lung cancer, had not received prior chemotherapy, and were admitted for thoracic surgery in China between August and November 2014. The study excluded patients who had received radiotherapy or chemotherapy before or who had another cancer at the same time. Surgical tissue pieces of about 1-2.1 cm3 were preserved in RNAlater solution and stored at -80 °C until use. The library was produced with multiplex PCR. Sequencing was carried out with an Illumina HiSeq 2500. Following protocols modified from ARM-PCR, the researchers constructed TCRbeta libraries through three rounds of nested PCR with primers (Table S4). Before sequencing, PCR products in the 200-500 bp range were cut out of the gel and cleaned up using the QIAquick gel extraction kit. As for how the authors treated the data: Reads were cleaned with Trimmomatic, merged with FLASH into complete CDR3 sequences, and assigned to V(D)J germline segments with MiTCR. Clonal diversity was calculated as the inverse Simpson's index using VDJtools. In-frame sequences lacking a premature stop codon were counted as productive reads. The public reads were run again by TCRdb, first through fastp at Q25 and then through MiXCR, and only productive beta chains were kept. Every entry covers one CDR3 protein and lists the most common genes and DNA from its rows. These V and J calls originate from TCRdb's pipeline instead of the authors' own analysis. Counted in this sample were some 97,000 distinct CDR3 sequences; roughly two thirds of them appeared once. Roughly 20% of the sample is in the top ten clones.

This sequence was found in a young man with non-small cell lung cancer. The sequencing sample was made of distant non-tumor lung tissue. This receptor chain uses TRBV5-1 and TRBJ2-2; the D gene assignment is ambiguous. The CDR3 corresponds to CASGYGGELFF. The DNA sequence reads TGCGCCAGTGGTTACGGCGGGGAGCTGTTTTTT.